Following are 8 T cell receptor beta chains from one sample sequenced in a study of cytomegalovirus exposure and HLA in healthy donors. Amplification used 60 Vbeta primers and 13 Jbeta primers. Clones were read by immunoSEQ multiplex PCR, and TCRdb kept only the in-frame ones, dropping some. The sample holds roughly 92,000 clones, over 70% seen once. The specimen was PBMCs. These receptor sequences come from a woman in her forties or fifties in good health and CMV-seropositive.

The CDR3 region has the DNA TGTGCCAGCAGCTCGGGGTGGAACACTGAAGCTTTCTTT. Its protein is CASSSGWNTEAFF. The rearrangement links TRBV7-2 to TRBJ1-1; D gene unclear. CDR3 length: 13 residues. V lost 4 bases to trimming and J lost 1 base, with 7 bases between them. Looked up from germline, CDR1 is SGHTA and CDR2 is FQGNSA. Based on the CDR3 plus reference TRBV7-2 and TRBJ1-1, the full variable domain is GAGVSQSPSNKVTEKGKDVELRCDPISGHTALYWYRQSLGQGLEFLIYFQGNSAPDKSGLPSDRFSAERTGGSVSTLTIQRTQQEDSAVYLCASSSGWNTEAFFGQGTRLTVV.

This chain joins TRBV30 and TRBJ1-2; 7 nucleotides line up with TRBD1. This CDR3 is built from 13 residues. Germline CDR1 and CDR2: GTSNPN and SVGIG (reference sequence). Trimming removed 2 bases from V and 2 bases from J; junction bases left unmatched: 2. CDR3 in DNA: TGTGCCTGGAGTCACAGGGGAAACTATGGCTACACCTTC. Translating it yields CAWSHRGNYGYTF.

The V call is TRBV6-6, the J call TRBJ1-6; no reliable D call. Germline V gene lookup returns CDR1 MNHNY and CDR2 SVGAGI (reference sequence). The CDR3 spans 13 residues. Trimming left V 5 bases short and J 5 bases short, with 7 bases between. The CDR3 is CASSDPNNSPLHF. In nucleotides, the CDR3 is TGTGCCAGCAGTGATCCTAATAATTCACCCCTCCACTTT.

V usage is TRBV27 and J usage is TRBJ2-1; 9 bases map to TRBD1. Germline V gives CDR1 MNHEY, CDR2 SMNVEV (reference sequence). This CDR3 contains 15 residues. J gave up 10 bases and V 4 bases, and 11 bases lay outside the gene matches. CDR3 sequence: CASSSYGQGRKEQFF. In DNA, the CDR3 is TGTGCCAGCAGTTCGTACGGACAGGGGAGGAAGGAGCAGTTCTTC.

This clone was seen a few times. The chain carries TRBV5-6 and TRBJ2-5, with D perhaps TRBD2 (5 bases). Germline V gives CDR1 SGHDT, CDR2 YYEEEE. V was clipped by 1 base and J by 1 base, with 11 bases between them. The CDR3 has 15 residues. CDR3 DNA sequence: TGTGCCAGCAGCTTGCTAGGCCGGGGCCAAGAGACCCAGTACTTC. Encoded protein: CASSLLGRGQETQYF.

The V call is TRBV5-1, the J call TRBJ1-4, with D maybe TRBD1 (5 bases). The germline V gene encodes CDR1 SGHRS and CDR2 YFSETQ. CDR3 length equals 16 residues. Trimming stripped 5 bases from V and 4 bases from J, with 18 bases between. The CDR3 DNA sequence: TGCGCCAGCAGTCCATTGCCCCAGGGCTTTAATGAAAAACTGTTTTTT. As protein: CASSPLPQGFNEKLFF.

This clone has only a few counts. This rearrangement joins TRBV11-3 to TRBJ1-1; D gene unclear. CDR1 is SGHNT, CDR2 YENEEA, per germline. CDR3 length equals 12 residues. The germline V and J ends were trimmed by 0 bases and 9 bases, with 8 bases remaining between them. Here the CDR3 reads CASSLDGGKAFF. The CDR3 DNA is TGTGCCAGCAGCTTAGATGGCGGTAAAGCTTTCTTT.

The V gene is TRBV30, the J gene TRBJ1-1; D call uncertain. The length of the CDR3 is 11 residues. Germline CDR1 reads GTSNPN; CDR2 reads SVGIG (reference sequence). Trimming took 4 bases from V and 9 from J, leaving 12 bases between them. CDR3 in DNA: TGTGCCTGGAATCGTTGGGCGAAAGCTTTCTTT. Translated: CAWNRWAKAFF.